The clone carrying this TCR beta chain was detected once. Germline values: CDR1 SGHDT, CDR2 YYEEEE. This CDR3 has 14 amino acids. Trimming shortened V by 6 bases and J by 1 base, and 13 bases separated the two germline ends. Libraries were prepared by immunoSEQ multiplex PCR; TCRdb keeps only in-frame clonotypes and omits some of them. The sample yields under 95,000 clones, around nine tenths seen once. This entry is derived from a study of OX40 agonist ivuxolimab in advanced cancers. This sample comprised CD4+ or CD8+ T cells sorted from blood, obtained in a trial of the OX40 agonist ivuxolimab. The rearrangement joins TRBV5-6 to TRBJ1-1; D gene unclear. This clonotype was obtained from an adult with an advanced solid tumor such as melanoma, head and neck, liver or kidney cancer. For the CDR3, the DNA is TGTGCCAGCACCCTCCGGACGGGGAACACTGAAGCTTTCTTT. Translating gives CASTLRTGNTEAFF.